A selection of T cell receptor beta chains follows, all from one sample in a study of regulatory T cells in long-lasting Graves disease. Each CDR3 protein is one row after TCRdb ran MiXCR on the multiplex PCR reads. The table has around 360,000 distinct CDR3 sequences, 15% to 20% seen once. Another study also made use of these data, one on T cells in Graves' hyperthyroidism and ophthalmopathy.

The sample here was peripheral blood mononuclear cells (PBMCs), taken at new diagnosis, from a patient treated with antithyroid drugs. Every receptor here comes from a woman aged 18-30 years with Graves disease. The CDR3 runs from the conserved cysteine through the conserved F or W. The D gene is left open where the match is weak. Clone size is given for some rows only: seen once, a few or many times, or a class if the clone is expanded.

J | size | D | V | CDR3 | DNA
TRBJ2-3 | many | NA | TRBV20-1 | CSARSGGGTDTQYF | TGCAGTGCTAGATCCGGGGGCGGCACAGATACGCAGTATTTT
TRBJ2-2 | few | TRBD2 | TRBV6-4 | CASSDSGTTSTGELFF | TGTGCCAGCAGTGACTCGGGGACTACCAGCACCGGGGAGCTGTTTTTT
TRBJ1-1 | few | NA | TRBV15 | CATSTGGTEAFF | TGTGCCACCAGCACCGGGGGCACTGAAGCTTTCTTT
TRBJ2-7 | few | TRBD2 | TRBV13 | CASSSPREGAYEQYF | TGTGCCAGCAGCTCGCCCCGGGAGGGGGCCTACGAGCAGTACTTC
TRBJ2-1 | many | TRBD2 | TRBV7-8 | CASSLDRSGGMQFF | TGTGCCAGCAGCTTAGATAGGTCGGGGGGTATGCAGTTCTTC
TRBJ1-1 | NA | NA | TRBV12-3/TRBV12-4 | CASTLGRRNTEAFF | TGTGCCAGCACTCTAGGGAGGAGGAACACTGAAGCTTTCTTT
TRBJ2-2 | few | TRBD1 | TRBV7-6 | CASSLVNRGPSGELFF | TGTGCCAGCAGCTTAGTCAACAGGGGTCCCTCCGGGGAGCTGTTTTTT
TRBJ2-7 | many | TRBD2 | TRBV6-2/TRBV6-3 | CASSKSGTSGYEQYF | TGTGCCAGCAGTAAATCCGGGACTAGCGGCTACGAGCAGTACTTC
TRBJ2-1 | NA | TRBD2 | TRBV19 | CASSQRAGGSRPFF | TGTGCCAGTAGCCAGCGAGCGGGAGGGTCGCGTCCGTTCTTC
TRBJ2-4 | many | TRBD2 | TRBV3-1 | CASSQPGGKNIQYF | TGTGCCAGCAGCCAACCGGGAGGTAAAAACATTCAGTACTTC
TRBJ2-3 | many | TRBD2 | TRBV28 | CASRGEHGRALDTQYF | TGTGCCAGCAGGGGCGAGCACGGGAGGGCCCTTGATACGCAGTATTTT
TRBJ1-5 | many | NA | TRBV5-1 | CASSLGGTSNQPQHF | TGCGCCAGCAGCTTGGGGGGCACGAGCAATCAGCCCCAGCATTTT
TRBJ2-7 | many | TRBD1 | TRBV6-1 | CASSVDRVNHKQYF | TGTGCCAGCAGCGTTGACAGGGTAAATCATAAGCAGTACTTC
TRBJ2-1 | many | NA | TRBV2 | CASTDVQGWTNNEQFF | TGTGCCAGCACCGACGTACAGGGTTGGACAAACAATGAGCAGTTCTTC
TRBJ2-5 | few | TRBD1 | TRBV7-6 | CASSSGQGRETQYF | TGTGCCAGCAGCTCCGGACAGGGTCGGGAGACCCAGTACTTC
TRBJ1-2 | NA | TRBD1 | TRBV12-3/TRBV12-4 | CASRKAGGVGYTF | TGTGCCAGCAGAAAGGCAGGGGGGGTAGGCTACACCTTC
TRBJ2-5 | many | NA | TRBV7-8 | CASSPDTSETQYF | TGTGCCAGCAGCCCTGACACCAGTGAGACCCAGTACTTC
TRBJ2-5 | many | NA | TRBV2 | CASNSAQETQYF | TGTGCCAGCAACAGCGCTCAAGAGACCCAGTACTTC